The text below deals with one T cell receptor (beta chain). This clonotype came up a few times. Its antigen is not yet known. The record has no base qualities; no much larger clone is one base away. TCR beta VDJ combination and CDR3 sequence profiling used genomic DNA as the template. TCR repertoire sequencing was run on an Illumina HiSeq 2000. The authors processed their data as follows. TRBV/TRBJ rearrangement plots, CDR3 size and DJ length profiles, and Simpson's diversity index were used to assess repertoires. Whichever DNA sequence was most abundant in the deep sequencing data was defined as the immunodominant clone. CDR3 amino acid sequences were screened for sharing across subjects and compared with published repertoires and the VDJdb database. TCRdb reworked the public reads: Q25 trimming with fastp, MiXCR clone assembly, productive beta chains retained. Duplicate CDR3 protein sequences are folded into a single record with the most common DNA and genes. TCRdb, not the original authors, processed these V and J calls. The sample table shows 200,000 to 250,000 distinct CDR3 sequences, and around 45% are seen once. 6.5% to 8% of the sample is held by the ten biggest clonotypes.

The record originates from a study of CD8+CD57+ T cells in acquired aplastic anemia listed by TCRdb under 2018. In the study overall: A mean of about 3.2 ug of DNA, ranging from roughly 0.2 to 27.4 ug, was extracted from sorted CD4+ and CD8+ cells. CD8+CD57+ expansion was defined as a frequency above the mean frequency observed in healthy subjects.

Results the study describes overall, beyond this receptor: No significant difference in CD8+ Simpson's diversity was found between patients and healthy controls (P=0.060). About 30 CD8+ CDR3 sequences were found to be shared between patients and controls, but these sequences appeared to be highly expressed in patients and within the immunodominant clones of the patients.

From the cysteine up to the phenylalanine, the CDR3 has a length of 15 residues. CDR3 DNA is the only sequence kept; it has 45 bases, read in frame from the first base. In the germline V gene, CDR1 corresponds to SGDLS and CDR2 to YYNGEE. V lost 4 bases and J lost 7 bases, and the count of bases not matched to a germline gene is 8. Patients chosen for sequencing had shown expansion of CD8+CD57+ cells by flow cytometry. Every patient had severe acquired aplastic anemia, diagnosed using the International Study of Aplastic Anemia and Agranulocytosis and Camitta criteria. No therapy had been received by the patients at the time of blood sampling. In the study, sorted CD4+ and CD8+ blood T cells from patients with severe aplastic anemia and from healthy subjects underwent deep sequencing of TCR repertoires. Patients were enrolled in the USA under clinicaltrials.gov protocols 00001620, 01623167, 00001397, 00071045, 00081523 and 00961064. Ficoll-Paque density gradient centrifugation was used to isolate peripheral blood mononuclear cells. CD4+ and CD8+ T cells were sorted by FACS or magnetic beads before DNA extraction.

This sequence was found in a human donor with aplastic anemia. The source material was sorted CD4+, CD8+, or CD8+CD57+ T cells (not recorded which) from PBMCs. Recombination linked TRBV9 to TRBJ1-6, with 7 middle bases fitting TRBD1. The CDR3 is CASSSPTGRNSPLHF. Read as DNA, the sequence is TGTGCCAGCAGCTCCCCGACAGGGAGGAATTCACCCCTCCACTTT.